This T cell receptor (beta chain) was captured in a study of T-cell reconstitution after alpha-beta-depleted transplantation in children. A library of TCRbeta sequences, prepared with unique molecular identifiers, was generated. In TCRdb, the PCR reads were re-called with MiXCR into one record per CDR3 protein. This table holds 90,000 to 120,000 distinct CDR3 sequences, approximately 6.4% found once. This clonotype was seen a handful of times. The antigen is not known. This CDR3 region has 11 residues. Germline V gives CDR1 SNHLY, CDR2 FYNNEI. Study observations and caveats: The study traced high day-60 TCRbeta diversity in some patients to surviving recipient T cells and thymic progenitors. From newly produced T cells came most of the T-cell counts and diversity one year after transplant.

The origin of this receptor is a male patient between 2 and 9 years old who had a stem cell transplant for acute lymphoblastic leukemia, so the T cells may come from the graft donor. The sequencing here drew on PBMCs, mostly from graft donor cells, taken 360 days after TCRalphabeta/CD19-depleted stem cell transplant. This rearrangement joins TRBV2 to TRBJ1-3, with D possibly matching TRBD1 (5 bases). Here the CDR3 reads CAMRRGNTIYF. Written as DNA, the CDR3 is TGTGCTATGAGGCGGGGCAACACCATATATTTT.